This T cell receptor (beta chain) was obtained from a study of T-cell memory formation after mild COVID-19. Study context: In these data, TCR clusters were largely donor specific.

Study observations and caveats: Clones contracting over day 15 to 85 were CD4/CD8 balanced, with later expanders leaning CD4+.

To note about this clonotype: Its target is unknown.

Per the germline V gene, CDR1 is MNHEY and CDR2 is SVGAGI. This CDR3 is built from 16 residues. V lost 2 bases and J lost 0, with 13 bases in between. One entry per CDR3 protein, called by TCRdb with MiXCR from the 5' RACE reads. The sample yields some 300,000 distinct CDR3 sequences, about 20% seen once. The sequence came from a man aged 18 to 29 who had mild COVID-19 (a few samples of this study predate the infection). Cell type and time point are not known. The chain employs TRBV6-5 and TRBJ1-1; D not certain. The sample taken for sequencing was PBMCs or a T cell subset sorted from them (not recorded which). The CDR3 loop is CASSYGAGVMNTEAFF. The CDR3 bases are TGTGCCAGCAGTTACGGAGCGGGAGTAATGAACACTGAAGCTTTCTTT.